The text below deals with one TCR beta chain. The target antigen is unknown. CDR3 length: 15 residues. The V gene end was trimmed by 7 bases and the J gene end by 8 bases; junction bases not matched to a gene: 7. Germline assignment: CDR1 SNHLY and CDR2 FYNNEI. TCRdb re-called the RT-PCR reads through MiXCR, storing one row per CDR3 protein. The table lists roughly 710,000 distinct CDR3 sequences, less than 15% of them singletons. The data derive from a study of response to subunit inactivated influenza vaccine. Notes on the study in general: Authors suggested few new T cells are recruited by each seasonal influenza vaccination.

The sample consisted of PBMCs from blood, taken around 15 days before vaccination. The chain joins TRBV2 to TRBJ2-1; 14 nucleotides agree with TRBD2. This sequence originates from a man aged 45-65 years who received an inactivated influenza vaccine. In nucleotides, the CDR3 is TGTGCCAGCAACCGACTAGCGGGAGGGAGTTATGAGCAGTTCTTC. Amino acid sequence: CASNRLAGGSYEQFF.